The 28 T cell receptor beta chains presented below share a single source sample, sequenced in a study of regulatory T cells in long-lasting Graves disease. Time point reported: newly diagnosed GD, antithyroid drugs for less than 3 months. PBMC-derived RNA was used for the TCR library. Relying on iRepertoire HTBI primers and Arm-PCR of CDR3 regions, the team built TCR beta libraries. TCRdb processed the multiplex PCR reads anew with MiXCR; each CDR3 protein has one entry. This sample carries 400,000 to 450,000 distinct CDR3 sequences, just under 15% of them seen once, and the ten largest clones take about a sixth. In addition, the sample was reused for a study of T cells in Graves' hyperthyroidism and ophthalmopathy.

Sequencing used peripheral blood mononuclear cells (PBMCs), obtained at new diagnosis, from a patient treated with antithyroid drugs. These receptors came from a woman aged 25-40 years with Graves disease.

There are many counts of this clonotype. CDR3: CASGPGGPGSNYGYTF. CDR3 nucleotides: TGTGCTAGTGGTCCTGGGGGGCCCGGAAGTAACTATGGCTACACCTTC. This chain links TRBV12-5 with TRBJ1-2; D is perhaps TRBD1 (6 bases). The length of the CDR3 is 16 residues. Germline V lookup: CDR1 LGHNT, CDR2 FRNRAP. Trimming removed 5 bases at V and 1 base at J, with 17 bases between.

At least ten counts were recorded for this clonotype. The V call is TRBV5-5, the J call TRBJ2-3; D uncertain. The CDR3 sequence is 14 residues long. Trimming cost V 4 bases and J 5 bases, with 14 bases left between them. Germline CDR1 SGHKS, CDR2 YYEKEE (reference sequence). The CDR3 coding sequence is TGTGCCAGCAGCGGAGAGGCGAGGAAAGATACGCAGTATTTT. Protein sequence: CASSGEARKDTQYF.

This clonotype was recorded a few times. The chain links TRBV5-1 to TRBJ2-7; possible D gene TRBD2, 6 bases. CDR3 length equals 14 residues. Per germline, CDR1 SGHRS and CDR2 YFSETQ. Trimming removed 4 bases from V and 0 bases from J, with 11 bases in between. This CDR3 is CASSMGLVSYEQYF. CDR3 bases: TGCGCCAGCAGCATGGGACTGGTCTCCTACGAGCAGTACTTC.

This clonotype occurred many times. This sequence joins TRBV7-3 and TRBJ2-5, with TRBD1 as a possible D gene (5 bases). Looked up from germline, CDR1 is SGHTA and CDR2 is FQGTGA. There are 13 residues in the CDR3. Trimming pared 5 bases from V and 5 bases from J, leaving 12 bases between. Here the CDR3 DNA reads TGTGCCAGCAGCCCAGGGAATTCGGAGACCCAGTACTTC. Amino acids: CASSPGNSETQYF.

This clonotype was observed at least ten times. This chain uses TRBV5-1 with TRBJ1-4; weak D call: TRBD1 (5 bases). With 7 bases removed from V and 7 bases from J, the gap between germline ends came to 17 bases. The CDR3 loop spans 14 amino acids. Germline V gene lookup returns CDR1 SGHRS and CDR2 YFSETQ. CDR3 in amino acids: CASGYIPGGEKLFF. CDR3 in DNA: TGCGCCAGCGGTTACATCCCCGGGGGTGAAAAACTGTTTTTT.

Many counts were recorded for this clonotype. The gene calls are TRBV30 and TRBJ2-4; unclear D gene. The germline V gene has CDR1 GTSNPN and CDR2 SVGIG (reference sequence). The CDR3 covers 13 residues. V was shortened by 4 bases and J by 0 bases, with 7 bases between the two germline ends. CDR3 sequence: CAWMSLAKNIQYF. The CDR3 DNA is TGTGCCTGGATGTCATTAGCCAAAAACATTCAGTACTTC. Variable domain in full (rest from reference TRBV30 and TRBJ2-4): SQTIHQWPATLVQPVGSPLSLECTVEGTSNPNLYWYRQAAGRGLQLLFYSVGIGQISSEVPQNLSASRPQDRQFILSSKKLLLSDSGFYLCAWMSLAKNIQYFGAGTRLSVL.

This chain links TRBV9 with TRBJ2-1; 11 bases agree with TRBD2. Germline loops: CDR1 SGDLS, CDR2 YYNGEE. CDR3 size: 15 residues. Trimming took 1 base from V and 5 from J; bases not matched to a gene: 2. As DNA, the CDR3 is TGTGCCAGCAGCGTAAGGGGACTAGCGGACAATGAGCAGTTCTTC. It translates to CASSVRGLADNEQFF.

This clonotype was observed at least ten times. This sequence joins TRBV12-3 or TRBV12-4 and TRBJ2-7; no reliable D call. CDR3 length: 12 residues. Trimming removed 3 bases from V and 3 bases from J, with 6 bases in between. The CDR3, as DNA: TGTGCCAGCAGTTTGACGTACTACGAGCAGTACTTC. It specifies CASSLTYYEQYF.

A few counts support this clonotype. The V gene is TRBV20-1, the J gene TRBJ1-2; D unresolved. The CDR3 is made up of 14 amino acids. Trimming pared 0 bases from V and 7 bases from J, leaving 15 bases between. The germline V gene encodes CDR1 DFQATT and CDR2 SNEGSKA (reference sequence). As DNA, the CDR3 is TGCAGTGCTAGAGATCATCGGGTTGAGGGTGGCTACACCTTC. Translated, it gives CSARDHRVEGGYTF.

This clonotype was recorded a few times. This rearrangement joins TRBV7-9 to TRBJ2-5; 7 bases are shared with TRBD1. This CDR3 is 13 amino acids long. The V segment lost 5 bases and the J segment 3 bases; nucleotides outside the gene matches: 3. Germline assignment: CDR1 SEHNR and CDR2 FQNEAQ (reference sequence). This CDR3 reads CASSQGVEETQYF. The CDR3 DNA sequence: TGTGCCAGCAGCCAGGGGGTGGAAGAGACCCAGTACTTC.

The gene calls are TRBV5-4 and TRBJ2-1; D may be TRBD2 (6 bases). CDR1 and CDR2 (germline): SGHNT, YYREEE (reference sequence). Deletions cut 0 bases from V and 7 bases from J, with 20 bases between. CDR3 size: 17 residues. The CDR3 spells CASSLGGRISGWNEQFF. CDR3 DNA: TGTGCCAGCAGCTTGGGGGGGAGGATCTCGGGGTGGAATGAGCAGTTCTTC.

This clonotype was seen ten or more times. The genes are TRBV7-9 and TRBJ1-5; unclear D gene. CDR1 is SEHNR, CDR2 FQNEAQ, per germline (reference sequence). Trimming stripped 3 bases from V and 4 bases from J, with 4 bases between. This CDR3 spans 12 amino acids. CDR3 protein: CASSFGNQPQHF. The CDR3, as DNA: TGTGCCAGCAGCTTTGGTAATCAGCCCCAGCATTTT.

This clonotype has just a few counts. V and J are TRBV7-8 and TRBJ1-3; D ambiguous. The germline V gene has CDR1 SGHVS and CDR2 FQNEAQ. The ends were cut back, 1 base at V and 0 bases at J, with 10 bases in the middle. The CDR3 sequence is 16 residues long. The CDR3, as DNA: TGTGCCAGCAGCTTAGGGTCTCACCTCTCTGGAAACACCATATATTTT. It translates to CASSLGSHLSGNTIYF. The variable domain in full, completed from reference TRBV7-8 and TRBJ1-3, reads GAGVSQSPRYKVAKRGQDVALRCDPISGHVSLFWYQQALGQGPEFLTYFQNEAQLDKSGLPSDRFFAERPEGSVSTLKIQRTQQEDSAVYLCASSLGSHLSGNTIYFGEGSWLTVV.

The V call is TRBV28, the J call TRBJ1-4; no firm D call. Trimming took 2 bases from V and 8 from J, leaving 3 bases between them. CDR1 is MDHEN and CDR2 is SYDVKM in the germline V gene. The CDR3 loop spans 11 amino acids. CDR3: CASSLAEKLFF. The CDR3, as DNA: TGTGCCAGCAGTTTAGCCGAAAAACTGTTTTTT.

In DNA, the CDR3 is TGTGCCAGCAGAAAGACAGGGCGGAGTGAAAAACTGTTTTTT. Encoded protein: CASRKTGRSEKLFF. The rearrangement uses TRBV6-2 or TRBV6-3 and TRBJ1-4; 7 bases fit TRBD1. The V gene end was trimmed by 6 bases and the J gene end by 7 bases; junction bases not matched to a gene: 8. The CDR3 runs 14 residues. Germline V gene data show CDR1 as MNHEY and CDR2 as SVGEGT.

V and J are TRBV18 and TRBJ2-3; 8 nucleotides align to TRBD2. CDR1 and CDR2 from the germline V gene are KGHSH and LQKENI. The CDR3 length is 16 residues. With 2 bases clipped from V and 2 bases from J, the junction kept 6 bases outside the gene matches. The DNA of the CDR3 is TGTGCCAGCTCACCAACTAGCGGAAGACCCACAGATACGCAGTATTTT. This gives the protein CASSPTSGRPTDTQYF. Full variable domain (missing parts from reference TRBV18 and TRBJ2-3): NAGVMQNPRHLVRRRGQEARLRCSPMKGHSHVYWYRQLPEEGLKFMVYLQKENIIDESGMPKERFSAEFPKEGPSILRIQQVVRGDSAAYFCASSPTSGRPTDTQYFGPGTRLTVL.

Many counts were recorded for this clonotype. CDR3 in DNA: TGTGCCAGCAGCTTTATCCGGGCCCCGGGCAATGAGCAGTTCTTC. It specifies CASSFIRAPGNEQFF. The gene calls are TRBV7-6 and TRBJ2-1; D gene unclear. CDR1 SGHVS and CDR2 FNYEAQ come from the germline V gene. Trimming stripped 3 bases from V and 6 bases from J, with 15 bases between. CDR3 length: 15 residues.

The chain links TRBV30 to TRBJ2-7; D not certain. There are 14 residues in the CDR3. Per the germline V gene, CDR1 is GTSNPN and CDR2 is SVGIG (reference sequence). Trimming pared 0 bases from V and 2 bases from J, leaving 11 bases between. CDR3 in amino acids: CAWSVSYGAYEQYF. In DNA form, the CDR3 reads TGTGCCTGGAGTGTATCATACGGAGCCTACGAGCAGTACTTC.

V is TRBV12-3 or TRBV12-4 and J is TRBJ2-1; D is ambiguous. Trimming removed 6 bases at V and 3 bases at J, with 12 bases between. The CDR3 is made up of 14 amino acids. The CDR3 DNA reads as TGTGCCAGCAGCCCTTTTAGAAACTACAATGAGCAGTTCTTC. It yields the protein CASSPFRNYNEQFF.

V and J are TRBV30 and TRBJ2-7; 8 nucleotides match TRBD2. The CDR3 is 14 amino acids. V gave up 5 bases and J gave up 4 bases; unmatched junction bases: 10. Germline CDR1 GTSNPN, CDR2 SVGIG (reference sequence). For the CDR3, the DNA is TGTGCCTGGGCCCCGGAAAGCGGGGGATACGAGCAGTACTTC. Residues: CAWAPESGGYEQYF.

This clonotype appeared many times. V gene TRBV2 combines with J gene TRBJ2-5, with 7 bases fitting TRBD1. Trimming took 6 bases from V and 2 from J; bases not matched to a gene: 12. The CDR3 has 16 residues. Germline V lookup: CDR1 SNHLY, CDR2 FYNNEI. The chain's CDR3 is CASSYRGVTWQETQYF. DNA for the CDR3: TGTGCCAGCAGCTACAGGGGAGTTACGTGGCAAGAGACCCAGTACTTC. Supplemented by reference TRBV2 and TRBJ2-5, the full variable domain reads EPEVTQTPSHQVTQMGQEVILRCVPISNHLYFYWYRQILGQKVEFLVSFYNNEISEKSEIFDDQFSVERPDGSNFTLKIRSTKLEDSAMYFCASSYRGVTWQETQYFGPGTRLLVL.

This clonotype was found many times. V usage is TRBV7-9 and J usage is TRBJ2-3; tentative D call: TRBD2 (6 bases). CDR3 length: 17 residues. Trimming removed 0 bases from V and 1 base from J, with 14 bases in between. Germline V lookup: CDR1 SEHNR, CDR2 FQNEAQ (reference sequence). The CDR3, as DNA: TGTGCCAGCAGCTTAGCCTCTACGGGGGTGGGCACAGATACGCAGTATTTT. It codes for CASSLASTGVGTDTQYF.

V gene TRBV24-1 combines with J gene TRBJ2-7, with 11 bases lining up with TRBD1. Germline CDR1 is KGHDR and CDR2 is SFDVKD. V lost 3 bases, J lost 4 bases, and 7 bases stayed unmatched. The CDR3 spans 16 residues. The CDR3 sequence is CATSDVSGTGGYEQYF. DNA of the CDR3: TGTGCCACCAGTGATGTTTCCGGGACAGGGGGTTACGAGCAGTACTTC.

In regard to this clonotype: A far larger clone is just one base off, so this is likely a read error. The chain is built from TRBV5-1 and TRBJ2-7; D is perhaps TRBD1 (6 bases). CDR3 length equals 16 residues. Germline CDR1 SGHRS, CDR2 YFSETQ. CDR3: CASSINRALLRDEQYF. DNA for the CDR3: TGTGCCAGCAGCATCAACAGGGCCTTATTAAGAGATGAGCAGTACTTC.

The CDR3 nucleotides read TGTGCCAGCACCGAAGGGTATAGCGGGAGGGCTGGGGATGAGCAGTTCTTC. This translates into CASTEGYSGRAGDEQFF. V is TRBV6-2 or TRBV6-3 and J is TRBJ2-1; 11 positions agree with TRBD2. Germline V gene data show CDR1 as MNHEY and CDR2 as SVGEGT. This CDR3 is 17 amino acids long. V lost 7 bases, J lost 8 bases, and 16 bases stayed unmatched.

There are many counts of this clonotype. The chain is built from TRBV24-1 and TRBJ2-5; D is unclear. From germline, CDR1 is KGHDR and CDR2 SFDVKD. The CDR3 has 13 residues. With 1 base removed from V and 5 bases from J, the gap between germline ends came to 7 bases. The CDR3 nucleotides read TGTGCCACCAGTGATTTAGGGTTGGAGACCCAGTACTTC. This encodes CATSDLGLETQYF.

This clonotype was counted a few times. This chain uses TRBV27 with TRBJ2-7; D call uncertain. Deletions cut 5 bases from V and 4 bases from J, with 12 bases between. The CDR3 has 13 amino acids. Looked up from germline, CDR1 is MNHEY and CDR2 is SMNVEV (reference sequence). CDR3 sequence: CASSPQIGYEQYF. The CDR3 nucleotides read TGTGCCAGCAGTCCCCAAATTGGATACGAGCAGTACTTC.

This clonotype was detected a few times. This chain connects TRBV5-1 to TRBJ2-3; 9 bases line up with TRBD2. The germline gives CDR1 SGHRS, CDR2 YFSETQ. V shed 6 bases and J 7 bases; nucleotides not matched to a gene: 12. The CDR3 is 15 residues long. The CDR3 region has the DNA TGCGCCAGCACTTCGGCGGGAGGGCCCCCAAATACGCAGTATTTT. The encoded protein is CASTSAGGPPNTQYF.